This TCR beta chain came from a study of circulating and synovial CD4+ cells in juvenile arthritis (dated by TCRdb to between 2012 and 2015). Background for the entire study: Within each patient, the study compared the TCRbeta CDR3 repertoires of three groups: circulating HLA-DR+ CD4 T cells, bulk blood CD4 T cells, and synovial CD4 T cells. Repertoire sequencing aimed to confirm that a circulating synovial-like CD4 T cell subset was enriched in synovial clonotypes.

Points the paper makes about the study in general: Circulating pathogenic-like lymphocytes were found to cluster with synovial T cells, and a substantially higher fraction of CDR3 sequences was shared with synovium by circulating pathogenic-like lymphocytes than by bulk blood. Lower diversity was observed in synovial and circulating pathogenic-like lymphocyte repertoires than in bulk blood CD4 repertoires, and some CPL samples were found to be as oligoclonal as synovium. No difference between circulating pathogenic-like lymphocytes and bulk blood T cells was detected by traditional Vbeta family usage analysis. Because T cell genome counts differed by at least an order of magnitude between CPL and bulk blood CD4 samples, sample-size effects were addressed. Because overlap with synovium was found to increase with sequencing depth, the full repertoire overlap was likely underestimated by the measured shared-clonotype fractions.

Libraries were made using the immunoSEQ multiplex PCR assay. TCRbeta CDR3 sequencing was performed as a commercial service by an external provider. The study's own analysis went as follows. The analyses relied on productive nucleotide sequences along with amino acid sequences obtained through in silico translation. Diversity was quantified by Renyi entropy over a range of alpha values, with sample size equalised by taking the median of 200 repeated subsamples. The distance between each pair of repertoires was calculated as one minus the Chao-modified Jaccard index, which corrects for under-sampling, and this distance was used for clustering. Frequency-weighted overlap with synovial clonotypes was computed over 200 sample sizes, 200 draws without replacement each, and reported at the smaller sample's size. TCRdb retrieved this table from immuneACCESS and kept in-frame rearrangements only. Not all clones are present; in checked studies, unresolved V genes account for under half, and no reason is known for the remainder. The DNA gave D and trimming, while V, J and clone size come from that table. The sample profile shows fewer than 35,000 clones; approximately 92% of them were found once. Jointly, the top ten make up 2.9% of the sample.

The sequenced samples were obtained from patients with active juvenile idiopathic arthritis. Cells were sorted right after thawing, and dead cells were excluded with Live/Dead Fixable Near-IR Stain. Comment on this clone: The clone's antigen remains unknown. No per-base quality is available; no much larger clone lies one base away.

V trim: 6 bases; J trim: 2 bases; unmatched bases: 4. The CDR3 measures 15 amino acids from cysteine to phenylalanine. Solely the CDR3 DNA is kept, with 45 bases framed from the first base. The germline V gene gives CDR1 as MRHNA and CDR2 as SNTAGT. The source of this sequence is a human donor with juvenile idiopathic arthritis. The sequencing sample was made of CD4+ T cells from blood. The chain links TRBV6-4 with TRBJ2-3, and TRBD2 aligns with 11 junction nucleotides. The CDR3 amino acid sequence is: CASRPGLADTDTQYF. The sequenced DNA is TGTGCCAGCAGGCCGGGACTAGCGGACACAGATACGCAGTATTTT.